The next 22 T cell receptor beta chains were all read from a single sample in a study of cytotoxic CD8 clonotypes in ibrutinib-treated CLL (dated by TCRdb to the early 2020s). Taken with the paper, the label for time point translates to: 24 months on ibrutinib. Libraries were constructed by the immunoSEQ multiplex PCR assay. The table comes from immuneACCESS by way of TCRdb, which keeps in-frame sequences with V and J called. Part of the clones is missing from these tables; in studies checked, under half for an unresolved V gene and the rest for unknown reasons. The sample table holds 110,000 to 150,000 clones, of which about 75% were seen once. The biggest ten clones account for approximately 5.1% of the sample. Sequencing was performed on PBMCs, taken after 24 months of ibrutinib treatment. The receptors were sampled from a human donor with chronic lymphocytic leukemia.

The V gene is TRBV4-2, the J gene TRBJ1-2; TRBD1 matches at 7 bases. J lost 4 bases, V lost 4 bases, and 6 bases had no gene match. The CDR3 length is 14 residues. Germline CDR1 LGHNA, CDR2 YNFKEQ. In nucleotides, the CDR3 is TGTGCCAGCAGCCGATACAGGGGTGGCTATGGCTACACCTTC. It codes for CASSRYRGGYGYTF.

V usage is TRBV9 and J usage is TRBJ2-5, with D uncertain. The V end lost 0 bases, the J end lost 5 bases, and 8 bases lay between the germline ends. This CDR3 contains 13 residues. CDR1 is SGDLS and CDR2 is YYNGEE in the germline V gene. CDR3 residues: CASSVDIWETQYF. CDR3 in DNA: TGTGCCAGCAGCGTAGATATCTGGGAGACCCAGTACTTC.

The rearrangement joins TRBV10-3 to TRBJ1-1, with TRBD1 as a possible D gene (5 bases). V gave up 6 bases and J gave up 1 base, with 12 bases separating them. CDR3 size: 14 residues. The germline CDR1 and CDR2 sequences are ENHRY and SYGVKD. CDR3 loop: CAIRQGATNTEAFF. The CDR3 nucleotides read TGTGCCATCAGGCAGGGCGCTACGAACACTGAAGCTTTCTTT.

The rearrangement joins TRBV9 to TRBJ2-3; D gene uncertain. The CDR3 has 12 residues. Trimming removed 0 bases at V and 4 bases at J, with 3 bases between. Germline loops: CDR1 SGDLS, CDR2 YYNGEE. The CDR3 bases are TGTGCCAGCAGCGTAGAGTCAGATACGCAGTATTTT. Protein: CASSVESDTQYF.

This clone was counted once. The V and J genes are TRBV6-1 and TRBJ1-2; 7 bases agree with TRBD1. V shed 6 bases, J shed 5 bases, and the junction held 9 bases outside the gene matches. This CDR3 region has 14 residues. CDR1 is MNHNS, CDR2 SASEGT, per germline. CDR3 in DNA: TGTGCCAGCAGCCGACAGGGAAAGGGGTATGGCTACACCTTC. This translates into CASSRQGKGYGYTF.

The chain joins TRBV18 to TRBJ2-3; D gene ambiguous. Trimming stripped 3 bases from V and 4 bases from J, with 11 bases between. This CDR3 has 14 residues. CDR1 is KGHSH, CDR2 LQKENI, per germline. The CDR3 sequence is CASSPPARADTQYF. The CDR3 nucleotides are TGTGCCAGCTCACCCCCTGCTAGAGCAGATACGCAGTATTTT.

The CDR3 DNA follows: TGTGCCATCAGCCCCAGCGAGACCTACGAGCAGTACTTC. This gives the protein CAISPSETYEQYF. J is TRBJ2-7 and V is TRBV10-3; no reliable D call. CDR1 and CDR2 (germline): ENHRY, SYGVKD. Deletions cut 6 bases from V and 2 bases from J, with 11 bases between. There are 13 residues in the CDR3.

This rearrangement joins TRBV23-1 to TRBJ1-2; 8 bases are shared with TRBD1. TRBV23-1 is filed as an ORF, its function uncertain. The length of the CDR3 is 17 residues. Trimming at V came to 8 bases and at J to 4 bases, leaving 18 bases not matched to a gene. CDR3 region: CASCFWQGALGGYGYTF. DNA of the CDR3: TGCGCCAGCTGTTTTTGGCAGGGGGCCCTGGGAGGCTATGGCTACACCTTC.

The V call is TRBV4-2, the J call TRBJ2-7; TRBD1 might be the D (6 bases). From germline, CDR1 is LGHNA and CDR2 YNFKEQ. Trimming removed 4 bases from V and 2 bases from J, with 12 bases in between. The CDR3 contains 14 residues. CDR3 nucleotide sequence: TGTGCCAGCAGCCCAACACAGGGTGCCTACGAGCAGTACTTC. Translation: CASSPTQGAYEQYF.

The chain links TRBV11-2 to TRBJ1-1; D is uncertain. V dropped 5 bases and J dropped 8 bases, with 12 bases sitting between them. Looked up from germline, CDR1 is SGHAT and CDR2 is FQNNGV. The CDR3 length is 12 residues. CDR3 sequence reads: CASSLGSREAFF. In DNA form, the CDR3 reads TGTGCCAGCAGCCTGGGGAGCAGGGAAGCTTTCTTT.

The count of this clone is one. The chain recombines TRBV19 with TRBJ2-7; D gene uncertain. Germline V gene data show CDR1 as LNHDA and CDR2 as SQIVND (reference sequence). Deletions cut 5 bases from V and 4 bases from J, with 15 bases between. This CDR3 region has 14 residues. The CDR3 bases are TGTGCCAGTAGTCCCCGGAGCCGAGAATACGAGCAGTACTTC. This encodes CASSPRSREYEQYF.

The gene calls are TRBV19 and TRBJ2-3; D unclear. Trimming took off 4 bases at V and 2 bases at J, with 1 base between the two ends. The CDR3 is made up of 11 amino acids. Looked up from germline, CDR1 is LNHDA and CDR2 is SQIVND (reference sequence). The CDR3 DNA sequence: TGTGCCAGTAGTACCACAGATACGCAGTATTTT. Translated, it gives CASSTTDTQYF.

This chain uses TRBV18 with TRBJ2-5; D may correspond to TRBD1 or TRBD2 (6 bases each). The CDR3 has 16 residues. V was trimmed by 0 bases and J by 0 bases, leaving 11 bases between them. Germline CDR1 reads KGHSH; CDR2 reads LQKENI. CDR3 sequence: CASSPPSRGDQETQYF. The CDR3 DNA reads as TGTGCCAGCTCACCACCGTCAAGGGGGGACCAAGAGACCCAGTACTTC.

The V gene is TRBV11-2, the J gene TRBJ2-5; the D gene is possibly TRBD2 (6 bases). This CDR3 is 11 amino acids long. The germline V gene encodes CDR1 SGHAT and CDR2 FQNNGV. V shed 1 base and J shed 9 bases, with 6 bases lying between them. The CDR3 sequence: CASSLGGAQYF. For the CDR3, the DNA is TGTGCCAGCAGCTTAGGCGGGGCCCAGTACTTC.

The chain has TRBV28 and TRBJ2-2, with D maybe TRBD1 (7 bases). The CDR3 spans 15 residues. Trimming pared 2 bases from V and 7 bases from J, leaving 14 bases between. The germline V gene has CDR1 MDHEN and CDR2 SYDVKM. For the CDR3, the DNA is TGTGCCAGCAGTTTAGCAGGAGGGGGCGTCGGGGAGCTGTTTTTT. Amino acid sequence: CASSLAGGGVGELFF.

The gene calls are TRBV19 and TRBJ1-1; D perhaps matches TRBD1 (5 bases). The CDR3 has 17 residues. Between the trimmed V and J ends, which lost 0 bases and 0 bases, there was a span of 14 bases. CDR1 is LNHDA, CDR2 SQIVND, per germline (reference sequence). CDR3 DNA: TGTGCCAGTAGTATAGACCCAGACAGAGTCTTGAACACTGAAGCTTTCTTT. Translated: CASSIDPDRVLNTEAFF.

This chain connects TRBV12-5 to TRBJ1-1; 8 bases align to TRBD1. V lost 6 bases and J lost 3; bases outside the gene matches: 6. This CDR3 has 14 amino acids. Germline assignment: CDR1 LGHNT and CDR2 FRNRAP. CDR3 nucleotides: TGTGCTAGTGGCCCAGGGGGCAGGGACACTGAAGCTTTCTTT. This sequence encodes CASGPGGRDTEAFF.

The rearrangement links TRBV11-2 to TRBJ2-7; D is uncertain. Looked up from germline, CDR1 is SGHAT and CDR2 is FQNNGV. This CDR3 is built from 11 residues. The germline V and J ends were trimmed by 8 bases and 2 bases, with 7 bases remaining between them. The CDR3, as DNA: TGTGCCAGCGGGATCACCTACGAGCAGTACTTC. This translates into CASGITYEQYF.

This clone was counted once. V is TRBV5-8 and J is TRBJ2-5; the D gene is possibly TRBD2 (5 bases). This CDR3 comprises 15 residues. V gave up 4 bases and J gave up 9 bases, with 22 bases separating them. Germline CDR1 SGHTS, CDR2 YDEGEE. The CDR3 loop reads CASSPRLATLGAQYF. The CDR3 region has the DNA TGTGCCAGCAGCCCCCGGCTAGCCACCCTCGGGGCCCAGTACTTC.

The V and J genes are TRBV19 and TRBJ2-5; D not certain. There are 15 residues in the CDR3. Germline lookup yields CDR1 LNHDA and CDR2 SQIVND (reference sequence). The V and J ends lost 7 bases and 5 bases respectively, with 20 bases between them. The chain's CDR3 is CASTPQAALGETQYF. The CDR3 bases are TGTGCCAGTACCCCTCAGGCGGCCTTGGGGGAGACCCAGTACTTC.

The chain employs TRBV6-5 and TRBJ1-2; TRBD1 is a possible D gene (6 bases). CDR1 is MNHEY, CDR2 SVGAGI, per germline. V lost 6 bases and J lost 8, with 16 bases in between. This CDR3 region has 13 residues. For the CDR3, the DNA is TGTGCCAGCAGCCACGGGCAGGGGAGGGGCTACACCTTC. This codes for CASSHGQGRGYTF.

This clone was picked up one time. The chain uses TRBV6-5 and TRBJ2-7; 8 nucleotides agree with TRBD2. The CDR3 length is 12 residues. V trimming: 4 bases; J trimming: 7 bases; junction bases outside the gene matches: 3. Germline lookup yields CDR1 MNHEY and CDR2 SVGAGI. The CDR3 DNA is TGTGCCAGCAGTTCCCCGGGGGGGGAGCAGTACTTC. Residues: CASSSPGGEQYF.